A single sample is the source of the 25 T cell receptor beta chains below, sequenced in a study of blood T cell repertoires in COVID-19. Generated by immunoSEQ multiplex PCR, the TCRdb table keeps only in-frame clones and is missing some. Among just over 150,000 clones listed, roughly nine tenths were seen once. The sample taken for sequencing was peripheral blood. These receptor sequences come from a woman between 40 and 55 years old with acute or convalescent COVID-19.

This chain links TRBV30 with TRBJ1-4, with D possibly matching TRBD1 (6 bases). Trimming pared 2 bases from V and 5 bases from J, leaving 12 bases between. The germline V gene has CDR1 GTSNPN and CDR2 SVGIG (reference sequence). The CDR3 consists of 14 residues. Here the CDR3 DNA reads TGTGCCTGGAGTCCGGGACACTTAAATGAAAAACTGTTTTTT. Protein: CAWSPGHLNEKLFF.

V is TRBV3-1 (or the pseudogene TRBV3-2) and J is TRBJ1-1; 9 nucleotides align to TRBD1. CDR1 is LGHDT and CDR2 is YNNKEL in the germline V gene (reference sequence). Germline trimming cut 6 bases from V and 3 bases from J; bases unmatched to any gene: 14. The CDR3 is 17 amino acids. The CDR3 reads CASRKGQGGGVDTEAFF. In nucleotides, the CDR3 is TGTGCCAGCAGAAAGGGACAGGGAGGAGGAGTGGACACTGAAGCTTTCTTT.

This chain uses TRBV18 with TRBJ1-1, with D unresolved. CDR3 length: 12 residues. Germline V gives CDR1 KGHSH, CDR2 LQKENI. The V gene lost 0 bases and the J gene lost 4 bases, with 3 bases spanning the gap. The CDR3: CASSPPSTEAFF. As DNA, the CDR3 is TGTGCCAGCTCACCACCGAGCACTGAAGCTTTCTTT.

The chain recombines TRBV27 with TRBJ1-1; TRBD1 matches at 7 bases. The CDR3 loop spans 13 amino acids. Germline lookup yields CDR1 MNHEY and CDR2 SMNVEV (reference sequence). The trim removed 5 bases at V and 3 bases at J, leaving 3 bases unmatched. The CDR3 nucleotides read TGTGCCAGCAGTCTACAGGGGTACACTGAAGCTTTCTTT. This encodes CASSLQGYTEAFF.

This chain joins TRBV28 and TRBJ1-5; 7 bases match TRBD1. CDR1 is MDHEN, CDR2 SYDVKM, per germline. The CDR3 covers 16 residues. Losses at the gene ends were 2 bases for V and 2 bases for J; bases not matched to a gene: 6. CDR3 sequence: CASSLPGGLGNQPQHF. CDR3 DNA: TGTGCCAGCAGTTTACCAGGGGGTCTCGGCAATCAGCCCCAGCATTTT.

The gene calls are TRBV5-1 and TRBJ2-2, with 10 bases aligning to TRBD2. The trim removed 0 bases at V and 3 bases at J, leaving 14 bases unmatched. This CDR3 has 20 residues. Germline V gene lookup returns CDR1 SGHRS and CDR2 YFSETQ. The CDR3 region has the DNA TGCGCCAGCAGCTTGGCTCCTAGCGGGAGTCCACGAACGGACACCGGGGAGCTGTTTTTT. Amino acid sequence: CASSLAPSGSPRTDTGELFF.

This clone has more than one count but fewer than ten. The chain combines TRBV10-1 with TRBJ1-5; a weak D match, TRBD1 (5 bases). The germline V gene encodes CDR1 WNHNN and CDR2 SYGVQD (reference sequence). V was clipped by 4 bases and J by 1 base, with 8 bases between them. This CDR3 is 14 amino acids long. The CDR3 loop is CASSVYRSNQPQHF. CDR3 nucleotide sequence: TGCGCCAGCAGTGTTTACAGGAGCAATCAGCCCCAGCATTTT.

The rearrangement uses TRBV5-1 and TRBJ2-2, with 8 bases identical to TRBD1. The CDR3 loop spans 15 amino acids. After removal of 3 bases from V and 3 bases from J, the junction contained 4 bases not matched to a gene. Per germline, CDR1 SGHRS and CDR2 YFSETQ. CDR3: CASSYTGGHTGELFF. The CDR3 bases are TGCGCCAGCAGCTACACAGGGGGTCACACCGGGGAGCTGTTTTTT. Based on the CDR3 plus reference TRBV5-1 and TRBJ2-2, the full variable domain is KAGVTQTPRYLIKTRGQQVTLSCSPISGHRSVSWYQQTPGQGLQFLFEYFSETQRNKGNFPGRFSGRQFSNSRSEMNVSTLELGDSALYLCASSYTGGHTGELFFGEGSRLTVL.

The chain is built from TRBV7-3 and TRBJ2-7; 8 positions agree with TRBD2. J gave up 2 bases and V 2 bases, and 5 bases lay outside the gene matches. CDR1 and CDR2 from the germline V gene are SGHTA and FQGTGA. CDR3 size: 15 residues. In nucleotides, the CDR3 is TGTGCCAGCAGCTTAGAGGCGGGAGGCCCCTACGAGCAGTACTTC. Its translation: CASSLEAGGPYEQYF.

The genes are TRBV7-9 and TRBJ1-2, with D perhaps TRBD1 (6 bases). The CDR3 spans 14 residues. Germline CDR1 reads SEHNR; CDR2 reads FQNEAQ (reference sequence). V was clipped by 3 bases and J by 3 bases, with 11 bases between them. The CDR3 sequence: CASSLGRGDYGYTF. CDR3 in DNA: TGTGCCAGCAGCTTGGGCAGGGGTGACTATGGCTACACCTTC.

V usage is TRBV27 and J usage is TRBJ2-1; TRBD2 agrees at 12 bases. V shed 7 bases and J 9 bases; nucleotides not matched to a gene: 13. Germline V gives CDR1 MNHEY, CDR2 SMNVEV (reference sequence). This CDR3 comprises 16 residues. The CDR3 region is CASTKPTSGRLGEQFF. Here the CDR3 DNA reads TGTGCCAGCACCAAACCGACTAGCGGGAGATTAGGTGAGCAGTTCTTC.

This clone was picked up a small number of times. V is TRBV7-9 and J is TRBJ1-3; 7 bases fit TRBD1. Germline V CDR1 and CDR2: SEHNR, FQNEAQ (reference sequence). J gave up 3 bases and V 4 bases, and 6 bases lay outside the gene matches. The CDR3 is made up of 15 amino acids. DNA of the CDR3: TGTGCCAGCAGCTCTTACAGGGACAGTGGAAACACCATATATTTT. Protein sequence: CASSSYRDSGNTIYF.

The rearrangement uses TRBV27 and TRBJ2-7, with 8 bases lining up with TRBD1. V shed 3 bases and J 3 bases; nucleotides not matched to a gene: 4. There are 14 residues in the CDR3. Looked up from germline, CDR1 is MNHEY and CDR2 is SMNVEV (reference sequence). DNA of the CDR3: TGTGCCAGCAGTTTCCCTGGACAGGGCTACGAGCAGTACTTC. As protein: CASSFPGQGYEQYF.

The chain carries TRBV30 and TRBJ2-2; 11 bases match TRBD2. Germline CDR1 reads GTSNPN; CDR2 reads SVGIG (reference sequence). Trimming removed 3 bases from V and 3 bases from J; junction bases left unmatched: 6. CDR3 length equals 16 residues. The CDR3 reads CAWRVLTSGDTGELFF. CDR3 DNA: TGTGCCTGGAGGGTACTGACTAGCGGGGACACCGGGGAGCTGTTTTTT.

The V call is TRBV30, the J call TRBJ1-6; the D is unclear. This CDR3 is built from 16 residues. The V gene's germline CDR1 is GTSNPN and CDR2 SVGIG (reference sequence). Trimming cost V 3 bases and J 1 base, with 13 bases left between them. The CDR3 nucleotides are TGTGCCTGGAGCCGGCGGGCACAATCCTATAATTCACCCCTCCACTTT. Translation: CAWSRRAQSYNSPLHF.

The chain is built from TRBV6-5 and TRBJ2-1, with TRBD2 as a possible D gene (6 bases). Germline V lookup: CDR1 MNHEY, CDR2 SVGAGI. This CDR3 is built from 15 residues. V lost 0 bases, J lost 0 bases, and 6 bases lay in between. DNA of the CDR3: TGTGCCAGCAGTTACTCGACTAGCTCCTACAATGAGCAGTTCTTC. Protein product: CASSYSTSSYNEQFF.

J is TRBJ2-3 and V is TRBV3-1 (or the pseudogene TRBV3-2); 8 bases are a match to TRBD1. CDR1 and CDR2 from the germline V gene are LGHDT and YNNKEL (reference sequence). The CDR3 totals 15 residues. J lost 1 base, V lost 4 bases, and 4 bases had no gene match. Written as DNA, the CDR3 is TGTGCCAGCAGCCGCAGGGGACAGGGCACAGATACGCAGTATTTT. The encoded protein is CASSRRGQGTDTQYF.

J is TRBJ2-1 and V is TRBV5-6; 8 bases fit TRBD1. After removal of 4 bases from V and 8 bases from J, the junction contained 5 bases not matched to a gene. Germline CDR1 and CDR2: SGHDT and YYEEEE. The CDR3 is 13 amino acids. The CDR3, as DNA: TGTGCCAGCAGCCCAGGGACAGGCGATGAGCAGTTCTTC. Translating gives CASSPGTGDEQFF.

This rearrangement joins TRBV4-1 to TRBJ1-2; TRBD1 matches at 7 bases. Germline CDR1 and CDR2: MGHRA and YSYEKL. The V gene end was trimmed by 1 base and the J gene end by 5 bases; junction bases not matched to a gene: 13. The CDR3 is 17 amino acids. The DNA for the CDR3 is TGCGCCAGCAGCCAAGTGGGACAGTCGCCAACTTGGTATGGCTACACCTTC. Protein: CASSQVGQSPTWYGYTF.

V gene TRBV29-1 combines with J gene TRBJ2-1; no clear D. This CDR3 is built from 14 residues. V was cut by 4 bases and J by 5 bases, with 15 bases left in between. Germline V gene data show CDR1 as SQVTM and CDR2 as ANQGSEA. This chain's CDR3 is CSVVYYDLHNEQFF. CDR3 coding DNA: TGCAGCGTTGTTTACTATGACCTCCACAATGAGCAGTTCTTC.

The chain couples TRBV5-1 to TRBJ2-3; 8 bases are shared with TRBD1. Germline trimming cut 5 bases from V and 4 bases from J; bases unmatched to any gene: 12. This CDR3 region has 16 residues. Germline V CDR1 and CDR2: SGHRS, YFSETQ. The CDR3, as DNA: TGCGCCAGCAGTCCCCCTATTGGACAGGGCCCAGATACGCAGTATTTT. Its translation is CASSPPIGQGPDTQYF.

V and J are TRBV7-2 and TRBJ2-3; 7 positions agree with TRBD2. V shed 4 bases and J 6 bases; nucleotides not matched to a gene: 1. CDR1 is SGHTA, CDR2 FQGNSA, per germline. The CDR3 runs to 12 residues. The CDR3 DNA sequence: TGTGCCAGCAGCTACGGGAGGGATACGCAGTATTTT. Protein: CASSYGRDTQYF.

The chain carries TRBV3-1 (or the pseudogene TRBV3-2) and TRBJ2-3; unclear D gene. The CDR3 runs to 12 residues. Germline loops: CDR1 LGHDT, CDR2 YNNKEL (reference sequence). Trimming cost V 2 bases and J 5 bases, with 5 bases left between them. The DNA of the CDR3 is TGTGCCAGCAGCCAATATAAAGATACGCAGTATTTT. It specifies CASSQYKDTQYF.

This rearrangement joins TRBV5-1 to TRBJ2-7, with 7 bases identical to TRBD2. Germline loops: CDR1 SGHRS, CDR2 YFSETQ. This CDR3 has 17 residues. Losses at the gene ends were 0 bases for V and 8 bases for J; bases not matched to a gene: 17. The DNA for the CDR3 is TGCGCCAGCAGCTTGGGTGCCAGCGGGGTCCTACGGGAAAAGCAGTACTTC. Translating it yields CASSLGASGVLREKQYF.

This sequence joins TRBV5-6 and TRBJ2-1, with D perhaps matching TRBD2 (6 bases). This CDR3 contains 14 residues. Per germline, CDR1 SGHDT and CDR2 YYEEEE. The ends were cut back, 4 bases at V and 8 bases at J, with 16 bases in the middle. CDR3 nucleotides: TGTGCCAGCAGCCTTAGCGGAAATTGGGATGAGCAGTTCTTC. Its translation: CASSLSGNWDEQFF.